The rows below give T cell receptor beta chains drawn from one sample of a study of shared clonotypes between healthy human individuals. Only in-frame clones appear in the TCRdb table, and some are missing; sequencing was by immunoSEQ multiplex PCR. The sample includes roughly 2,500,000 clones, 90% to 95% seen only once; the top ten take more than 0.35%. Sequencing used naive CD4+ T cells from PBMCs. The receptors here all came from a man younger than 35 in good health. Some clones in this sample may be carry-over from other donors' samples. The CDR3 runs from the conserved cysteine through the conserved F or W. Each record gives: clone size, D gene, V gene, J gene, CDR3 protein, CDR3 DNA. D genes are given only for firm matches. Part of the rows lack a size; the others show once, few, many or a class for expanded clones.

>.|.|TRBV6-4|TRBJ1-1
CASRLDSHTEAFF
TGTGCCAGCAGACTCGACAGTCACACTGAAGCTTTCTTT
>.|.|TRBV5-4|TRBJ1-6
CASSLVSGAYSPLHF
TGTGCCAGCAGCTTGGTTTCCGGTGCTTATTCACCCCTCCACTTT
>.|.|TRBV5-1|TRBJ1-2
CASSFSGGANYGYTF
TGCGCCAGCAGCTTCAGTGGGGGCGCGAACTATGGCTACACCTTC
>.|.|TRBV20-1|TRBJ2-5
CSAPSYGVKYF
TGCAGTGCGCCGAGCTACGGGGTAAAGTACTTC
>.|.|TRBV11-1|TRBJ1-1
CASSLVGSPEAFF
TGTGCCAGCAGCTTAGTGGGCAGCCCTGAAGCTTTCTTT
>.|.|TRBV2|TRBJ2-1
CASSVSRNEQFF
TGTGCCAGCAGCGTTAGCCGAAATGAGCAGTTCTTC
>.|.|TRBV6-1|TRBJ1-6
CASSEVAGGFNSPLHF
TGTGCCAGCAGTGAAGTAGCTGGGGGGTTTAATTCACCCCTCCACTTT
>.|.|TRBV10-3|TRBJ2-7
CAIRDNQDEQYF
TGTGCCATCAGGGACAACCAGGACGAGCAGTACTTC
>.|TRBD2|TRBV10-1|TRBJ2-5
CASSEGGRAWETQYF
TGCGCCAGCAGTGAGGGCGGGAGGGCCTGGGAGACCCAGTACTTC
>.|TRBD1|TRBV23-1|TRBJ1-4
CASSQSTRGHEKLFF
TGCGCCAGCAGTCAATCGACCAGGGGGCATGAAAAACTGTTTTTT
>once|.|TRBV6-5|TRBJ2-7
CASSYAGTYTYEQYF
TGTGCCAGCAGTTACGCCGGGACGTATACCTACGAGCAGTACTTC